The rows below give T cell receptor beta chains drawn from one sample of a study of PD-1 blockade in classical Hodgkin lymphoma. Assay used: immunoSEQ multiplex PCR; TCRdb lists only in-frame clones, some missing. This sample has 11,000 to 15,000 clones, with approximately 78% found just once. Sequenced here: peripheral blood mononuclear cells (PBMCs), sampled before the second cycle of nivolumab. The receptor source for this set is a human donor with classical Hodgkin lymphoma. Both conserved end residues are part of each CDR3. D genes are given only for firm matches. Part of the rows lack a size; the others show once, few, many or a class for expanded clones.

>TRBV6-5|TRBD2|once|TRBJ2-1|16
CASSYSGAGGLNEQFF
TGTGCCAGCAGTTACTCGGGAGCGGGGGGGCTAAATGAGCAGTTCTTC
>TRBV2|TRBD1|.|TRBJ1-1|13
CASSNLRGTEAFF
TGTGCCAGCAGTAACCTCAGGGGGACTGAAGCTTTCTTT
>TRBV5-1|.|.|TRBJ2-5|14
CASSLKGVDGTQYF
TGCGCCAGCAGCTTGAAGGGGGTTGATGGGACCCAGTACTTC
>TRBV2|TRBD2|once|TRBJ2-3|15
CASRRGGGNTDTQYF
TGTGCCAGCAGGCGAGGCGGGGGGAACACAGATACGCAGTATTTT
>TRBV18|.|once|TRBJ1-2|15
CASSPPGGVGYGYTF
TGTGCCAGCTCACCACCGGGGGGCGTTGGCTATGGCTACACCTTC
>TRBV7-9|.|medium-sized|TRBJ2-1|17
CASSRGLTRSSYNEQFF
TGTGCCAGCAGTCGTGGACTGACTAGGAGCTCCTACAATGAGCAGTTCTTC
>TRBV4-3|.|.|TRBJ2-3|14
CASSQSVNTDTQYF
TGCGCCAGCAGCCAATCCGTTAACACAGATACGCAGTATTTT
>TRBV27|TRBD1|.|TRBJ2-1|15
CASSTYRGKDNEQFF
TGTGCCAGCAGTACCTACAGGGGAAAGGACAATGAGCAGTTCTTC
>TRBV27|.|.|TRBJ2-4|18
CASSLPGSPLLAKNIQYF
TGTGCCAGCAGTTTACCCGGGAGTCCCCTACTAGCCAAAAACATTCAGTACTTC
>TRBV10-2|.|.|TRBJ1-3|13
CASSRGDGNTIYF
TGCGCCAGCAGTCGGGGCGATGGAAACACCATATATTTT
>TRBV12-1|.|few|TRBJ2-7|15
CASSWGPKELREQYF
TGTGCCAGCAGCTGGGGACCAAAAGAACTCCGCGAGCAGTACTTC
>TRBV28|.|.|TRBJ1-2|14
CASCYGGGSYGYTF
TGTGCCAGCTGCTACGGAGGGGGGAGCTATGGCTACACCTTC
>TRBV5-4|.|.|TRBJ1-6|14
CASSSETRDSPLHF
TGTGCCAGCAGCTCCGAAACCAGGGATTCACCCCTCCACTTT
>TRBV18|.|.|TRBJ2-3|16
CASSPFSANPLGAQYF
TGTGCCAGCTCCCCTTTTTCGGCTAATCCCTTAGGGGCGCAGTATTTT
>TRBV7-2|.|.|TRBJ2-1|15
CASSSQGSSYNEQFF
TGTGCCAGCAGCTCCCAGGGTTCCTCCTACAATGAGCAGTTCTTC
>TRBV18|TRBD1|.|TRBJ1-5|15
CASSQGTGPNQPQHF
TGTGCCAGCTCACAAGGGACAGGGCCCAATCAGCCCCAGCATTTT
>TRBV18|.|few|TRBJ2-7|14
CASSPLEWGYEQYF
TGTGCCAGCTCACCACTGGAGTGGGGGTACGAGCAGTACTTC
>TRBV30|.|few|TRBJ2-2|17
CACECPGGGRNTGELFF
TGTGCCTGCGAGTGCCCGGGTGGGGGTCGAAACACCGGGGAGCTGTTTTTT
>TRBV19|.|few|TRBJ2-1|14
CASSISANYNEQFF
TGTGCCAGTAGTATCTCGGCGAACTACAATGAGCAGTTCTTC
>TRBV9|TRBD1|.|TRBJ2-2|17
CASSPSRQGGNTGELFF
TGTGCCAGCAGCCCATCCCGGCAAGGGGGCAACACCGGGGAGCTGTTTTTT
>TRBV5-1|.|medium-sized|TRBJ2-2|14
CASSPTRNTGELFF
TGCGCCAGCAGCCCCACACGGAACACCGGGGAGCTGTTTTTT
>TRBV5-1|TRBD1|.|TRBJ1-1|15
CASSLLSGQDTEAFF
TGCGCCAGCAGCCTCCTTTCGGGACAGGACACTGAAGCTTTCTTT
>TRBV7-3|.|.|TRBJ2-3|16
CASSLTFGGRADTQYF
TGTGCCAGCAGCTTAACGTTCGGGGGGCGCGCAGATACGCAGTATTTT
>TRBV6-5|TRBD2|.|TRBJ2-3|15
CASRRTSGGTDTQYF
TGTGCCAGCCGTAGGACTAGCGGGGGGACAGATACGCAGTATTTT
>TRBV2|.|.|TRBJ2-2|12
CASRQNTGELFF
TGTGCCAGCAGACAGAACACCGGGGAGCTGTTTTTT
>TRBV5-4|TRBD2|.|TRBJ2-2|16
CASSTSGGTITGELFF
TGTGCCAGCAGCACTAGCGGGGGGACAATAACCGGGGAGCTGTTTTTT
>TRBV7-2|.|medium-sized|TRBJ1-6|13
CASSLVVDSPLHF
TGTGCCAGCAGCTTAGTGGTGGATTCACCCCTCCACTTT
>TRBV9|.|few|TRBJ2-2|16
CASSVAGQPTGGELFF
TGTGCCAGCAGCGTAGCTGGGCAGCCCACCGGCGGGGAGCTGTTTTTT
>TRBV5-1|TRBD1|.|TRBJ2-2|15
CASSPRTGNTGELFF
TGCGCCAGCAGCCCACGGACAGGGAACACCGGGGAGCTGTTTTTT